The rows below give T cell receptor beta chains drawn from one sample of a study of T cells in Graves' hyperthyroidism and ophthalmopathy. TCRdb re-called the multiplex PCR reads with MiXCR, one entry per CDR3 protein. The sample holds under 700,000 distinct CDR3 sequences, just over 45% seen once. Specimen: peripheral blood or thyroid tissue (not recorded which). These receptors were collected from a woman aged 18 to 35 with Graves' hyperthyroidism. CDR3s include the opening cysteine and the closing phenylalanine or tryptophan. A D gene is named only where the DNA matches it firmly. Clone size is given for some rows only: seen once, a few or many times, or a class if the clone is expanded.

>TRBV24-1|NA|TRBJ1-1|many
TGTGCCACCAGTGGAGGGAATGAAGCTTTCTTT
CATSGGNEAFF
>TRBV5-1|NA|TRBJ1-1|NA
TGCGCCAGCAGCTTGGAACCCGGGGGCACTGAAGCTTTCTTT
CASSLEPGGTEAFF
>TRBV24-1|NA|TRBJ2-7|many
TGTGCCACCAGTGATTACCGGGGCGGGCAGTACTTC
CATSDYRGGQYF
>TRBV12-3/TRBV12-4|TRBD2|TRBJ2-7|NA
TGTGCCAGCAGTTCTCGGGAGGCAGGGTCCTACGAGCAGTACTTC
CASSSREAGSYEQYF
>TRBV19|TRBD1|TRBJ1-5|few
TGTGCCAGTAGTAGGGACAGGGGGCCTCAGCCCCAGCATTTT
CASSRDRGPQPQHF
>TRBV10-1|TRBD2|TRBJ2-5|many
TGCGCCAGCAGTGCACCTAGCGGCCCTAAGGAAGAGACCCAGTACTTC
CASSAPSGPKEETQYF
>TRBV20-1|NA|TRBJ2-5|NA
TGCAGTGAAGGCGGGACACGGAAGACCCAGTACTTC
CSEGGTRKTQYF
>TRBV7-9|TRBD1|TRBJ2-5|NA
TGCGCCAGCAGCCGCAGGACAGGTATTGGAGAGACCCAGTACTTC
CASSRRTGIGETQYF
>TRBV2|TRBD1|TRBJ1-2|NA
TGTGCCATCAGTGTTCGACAGGGGGTAGGGGGCTACACCTTC
CAISVRQGVGGYTF
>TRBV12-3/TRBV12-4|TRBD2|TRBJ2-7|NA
TGTGCCAGCACTGACGAGACTAGCGGGAGTCCACGGCAGTACTTC
CASTDETSGSPRQYF
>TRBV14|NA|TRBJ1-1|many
TGTGCCAGCAGCCAAGTCCAGTTTTCGGGCGTGCACACTGAAGCTTTCTTT
CASSQVQFSGVHTEAFF
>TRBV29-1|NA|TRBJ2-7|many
TGCAGCGTTGAAGGGGGAGATCGGGACGAGCAGTACTTC
CSVEGGDRDEQYF
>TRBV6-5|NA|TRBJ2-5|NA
TGTGCCAGCAATCCGGCCCGTGGCCAAGAGACCCAGTACTTC
CASNPARGQETQYF
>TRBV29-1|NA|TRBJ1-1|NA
TGCAGCGTTGTAATGGCGGTAACTGAAGCTTTCTTT
CSVVMAVTEAFF
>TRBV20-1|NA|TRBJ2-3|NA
TGCAGTGCTCGAGGTCGAGGGGCCGAAGATACGCAGTATTTT
CSARGRGAEDTQYF
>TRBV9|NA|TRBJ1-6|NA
TGTGCCAGCAGCGTAGAGAACGGATATAATTCACCCCTCCACTTT
CASSVENGYNSPLHF
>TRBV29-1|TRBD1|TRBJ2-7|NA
TGCAGCTCCCGGGACAGTTCCGAGCAGTACTTC
CSSRDSSEQYF
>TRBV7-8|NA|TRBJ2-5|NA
TGTGCCAGCAGCTTCGGGGGAGTCGTACAAGAGACCCAGTACTTC
CASSFGGVVQETQYF
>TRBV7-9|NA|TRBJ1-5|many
TGTGCCAGCAGTCACGGGGTAGCTCAGCCCCAGCATTTT
CASSHGVAQPQHF
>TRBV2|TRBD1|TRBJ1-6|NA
TGTGCCAGCAGTGGACAGGGGGGATCCCTCCACTTT
CASSGQGGSLHF
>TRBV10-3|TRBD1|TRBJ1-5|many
TGTGCCAGCAGTAAGGGACAGGGCAGCAATCAGCCCCAGCATTTT
CASSKGQGSNQPQHF
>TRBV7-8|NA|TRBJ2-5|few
TGTGCCAGCAGCTATGGAAATCGATATCAAGAGACCCAGTACTTC
CASSYGNRYQETQYF
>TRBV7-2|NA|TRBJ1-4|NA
TGTGCCAGCAGCTTAGTGGCGACCTGGAATGAAAAACTGTTTTTT
CASSLVATWNEKLFF
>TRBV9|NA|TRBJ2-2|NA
TGTGCCGGCAGCGTTGCCCAGGCCAACACCGGGGAGCTGTTTTTT
CAGSVAQANTGELFF
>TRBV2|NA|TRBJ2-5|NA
TGTGCCAGCCCCCTAGCGAAGGAGACCCAGTACTTC
CASPLAKETQYF
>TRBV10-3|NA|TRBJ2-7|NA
TGTGCCATCAGTGATAGGGTAGCCGAGCGATCCTACGAGCAGTACTTC
CAISDRVAERSYEQYF
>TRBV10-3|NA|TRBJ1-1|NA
TGTGCCAGCAAACAGCCGGGGAACACTGAAGCTTTCTTT
CASKQPGNTEAFF